The TCR beta chain under discussion was sequenced for a study of OX40 agonist ivuxolimab in advanced cancers. CDR1 is SGHTA and CDR2 is FQGNSA in the germline V gene. The CDR3 consists of 13 residues. V dropped 4 bases and J dropped 3 bases, with 9 bases sitting between them. Baseline was the first blood sampling point, followed by cycle 4 day 1 and cycle 7 day 1. Assay: immunoSEQ multiplex PCR; the TCRdb copy retains only in-frame clones and omits some. The table has 56,000 or so clones, around four fifths seen once; the top ten hold 3% to 4.5%. The material sequenced was CD4+ or CD8+ T cells sorted from blood, taken in a trial of the OX40 agonist ivuxolimab. This chain uses TRBV7-2 with TRBJ1-2; D is undetermined. This TCR was recovered from an adult with an advanced solid tumor such as melanoma, head and neck, liver or kidney cancer. The CDR3 region is CASSSVGDYGYTF. The CDR3 DNA sequence: TGTGCCAGCAGCTCCGTCGGTGACTATGGCTACACCTTC.